Sequencing of this T cell receptor (beta chain) was carried out in a study of cytomegalovirus exposure and HLA in healthy donors (dated by TCRdb to 2016 to 2017). Broadly, across the study: According to an earlier analysis of several hundred of the donors, 150 million to 200 million T cells yielded 117 million unique TCR beta sequences and approximately 280 Gb of sequence data. Approximately 300 gigabases of sequencing data and around 90 million unique TCR sequences made up an early release that covered under 750 HLA-typed donors. Among the approximately 400 genotyped donors, 81% belonged to the genetic ancestry cluster associated with self-reported Caucasian donors. The study was designed to test whether signatures of past pathogen exposure could be identified by cataloging public T cell receptors. Using immunosequencing, the study profiled T cell repertoires from 666 subjects and related those repertoires to cytomegalovirus serostatus. Besides the first cohort of under 700 subjects, a separate validation cohort made up of 120 different subjects was used. To predict cytomegalovirus infection status, the study brought together high-throughput TCR immunosequencing, statistical association of individual TCRs with disease status, and machine learning. A later analysis re-examined previously published TCR beta repertoires from roughly 650 donors and added high-resolution HLA genotyping to investigate patterns of TCR occurrence. Rather than drawing on any new phenotypic data, the later analysis identified candidate immune exposures from TCR beta sequences and the way those sequences occurred across donors. To decide whether each TCR beta V gene segment behaved as functional or pseudogenic, an earlier analysis of 587 of the donors relied on high-throughput TCR beta sequencing. Alongside the repertoire data, information on donor age, sex, ethnicity and CMV serostatus was compiled. Genome-wide SNP genotypes for about 55% of the roughly 670 donors were used in a later genetic analysis, which treated that subset as a discovery cohort. All discovery cohort repertoires had been generated using a single sequencing platform. Class I and class II HLA loci were covered by the typing at four-digit resolution. The number of typed donors differed by locus: roughly 620-640 for A, B, C, DRB1 and DQB1; 522 for DQA1; around 610 for DPA1; and about 450 for DPB1. Because of strong linkage in the cohort, 4 to 6 DR-DQ haplotypes were treated as single units for association and clustering. Among 300 to 500 genotyped donors of the cohort, an average of approximately 240,000 unique TCR beta nucleotide sequences was sequenced per donor, of which roughly 17% were non-productive.

Details on this clone: What this receptor recognizes is not known. No base-level quality is on record; no much larger clone is a single base apart.

The library was generated by the immunoSEQ multiplex PCR assay. For the multiplex PCR, a mixture combining 60 forward primers for TCR Vbeta segments and 13 reverse primers for TCR Jbeta segments was used. The CDR3 region of rearranged TCR beta genes was amplified from genomic DNA with a multiplex PCR assay. On the Illumina HiSeq System, the amplified TCR beta libraries were sequenced as 87-base-pair reads. In the authors' own workflow: A later analysis tallied roughly 80 million unique TCR beta chains across the approximately 670 repertoires, and around 10 million of those chains were shared by two or more donors. A nearest-neighbor algorithm error-corrected the raw reads and collapsed the reads into unique sequences, merging closely related sequences to remove PCR and sequencing errors. V, D and J gene segments were assigned by aligning CDR3 sequences to IMGT reference sequences. For a sequence to be retained, at least a six-nucleotide match to both a V gene segment and a J gene segment was required. Rearrangements were classified as productive when the CDR3 lacked stop codons and remained in frame with V and J, and all other rearrangements were classified as non-productive. Following IMGT convention, CDR3 was defined as the stretch from the second conserved V-encoded cysteine to the conserved J-encoded phenylalanine. Sequences without an unambiguous match to a single V gene segment were excluded from the earlier analysis of almost 600 of the donors. In an earlier analysis of a few hundred of the donors, V segments were called functional above 56.7% productive rearrangements and were called segregating when the between-donor standard deviation exceeded 5%. A statistical classification framework was built for diagnosing cytomegalovirus status from the catalog of TCR beta chain sequences. V and J gene assignment, in a later analysis, came from comparing TCR nucleotide sequences with IMGT/GENE-DB human TR gene sequences. In a later analysis, CDR3 sequences and most-parsimonious VDJ recombination scenarios were assigned using the TCRdist pipeline. In a later analysis, every TCR beta chain was defined by the combination of its CDR3 amino acid sequence and its V-gene family, and reads without a unique V-gene family were dropped. As a way to deal with suspected cross-contamination and a sequencing artifact, a later analysis dropped more than 500 nucleotide sequences that were highly shared and had low generation probability. A later analysis calculated a clonal expansion index for each public chain from normalized within-repertoire ranks of inferred template counts. In a later analysis, generation probabilities were computed with a VDJ recombination model fitted to out-of-frame rearrangements, and the resulting probabilities were checked against IGoR. In a later analysis, TCR-TCR, TCR-HLA and TCR-CMV co-occurrence was scored with hypergeometric tests, and a repertoire-size bias correction was applied to TCR pairs. To estimate false discovery rates, a later analysis permuted the HLA or CMV assignments 20 times. A later analysis grouped co-occurring TCRs with DBSCAN, adding TCRdist sequence similarity when clustering within HLA-allele-positive subsets. For co-occurrence clustering, repertoires with fewer than 30,000 or more than 120,000 public chains were excluded, along with roughly 5 repertoires with anomalous nucleotide sharing. TCRdb's version of the immuneACCESS table is confined to in-frame rearrangements and falls short of the full clone set. An unresolved V gene accounts for under half of the shortfall where checked; the remainder is of unknown origin. That table furnishes V, J and clone size, whereas the DNA furnished D and trimming. A total of about 150,000 clones appear in this sample, 61% of them only once. The ten largest clonotypes hold 1.8% of the sample.

Broad study findings and their caveats: HLA typing was unavailable for some donors at each locus, so association tests used only the typed subset. While some public TCRs were present in many individuals, most TCR sequences turned up only very rarely across donors. A later analysis found that most CMV-associated TCR beta chains appeared HLA-restricted, with HLA associations seemingly driven largely by CMV exposure. A further reported finding was that TCR beta sequences accurately predicted the HLA-A and HLA-B alleles for most subjects in the first cohort. A later analysis reported that several top co-occurrence clusters appeared linked to parvovirus B19, influenza, CMV and Epstein-Barr virus. A later analysis found that TCR association rates varied across HLA loci, with DRB1 alleles showing the most associated TCRs and HLA-C alleles the fewest. The only immune exposure information available for the cohort was CMV serostatus. A total of 164 TCR beta chains were listed by the study as associated with cytomegalovirus. Linkage disequilibrium might explain the correlated functional status among segregating V segments, but an unknown experimental factor could not be ruled out. A few of the identified cytomegalovirus-associated TCR beta chains were confirmed in vitro to be specific for cytomegalovirus antigens. Only TCR beta chains were sequenced in this cohort, and the absence of alpha or paired-chain data limited detectable features. An earlier analysis of 450 to 750 of the donors showed that most TCR beta V segments appeared in productive rearrangements either about 87% or about 30% of the time, which broadly matched IMGT annotations. A cluster of highly shared sequence variants was judged likely to represent a technical artifact of the sequencing pipeline. The authors suggested that the approach could potentially be extended to other disease states and immunological phenotypes. In a later genetic analysis, fewer N-insertions in productive TCRs were reported among donors in an Asian-associated ancestry cluster than the roughly 700-donor mean. Compared with equally common non-associated chains, HLA-associated TCR beta chains in a later analysis were more clonally expanded and had lower generation probabilities. Because counts were too low, around 17 rarely observed V segments, including chromosome 9 orphons, were left out of the earlier analysis of 500 to 650 of the donors. Specific HLA alleles were associated with over 15,000 TCR beta sequences at a false discovery rate of 0.05 in a later analysis. Sequencing depth was assumed to be roughly uniform across donors in the presence/absence analyses, though that assumption may not hold. The classifier was reported to diagnose cytomegalovirus status with high specificity and sensitivity in both the original and validation cohorts. An association between a missense DCLRE1C variant and V-gene and J-gene trimming of TCR beta chains was found in a later genetic analysis and replicated in an independent cohort. When HLA alleles, especially DR and DQ, strongly co-occurred, TCR associations were difficult to assign to individual alleles.

The cohort was made up of roughly 670 healthy bone marrow donors. At the time of sampling, every cohort member was nominally healthy, though immune exposures that went unrecorded were likely present. The donor was CMV seronegative and was included in the group of around 320 seronegative cohort members. A peripheral blood sample was provided by each donor, and peripheral blood mononuclear cells were used for TCR beta sequencing. The Qiagen DNeasy Blood Extraction Kit was used to extract genomic DNA from the blood cell samples. This TCR was sampled from a male donor in good health and CMV-seronegative. Material for sequencing was PBMCs.

The DNA sequence follows: TGTGCCAGCAGCTATGGCCCAGATACGCAGTATTTT. It translates as CASSYGPDTQYF. This chain is built from TRBV5-6 and TRBJ2-3; there is no confident call for the D gene. The junction carries 6 bases between V and J, which are trimmed by 3 bases and 4 bases respectively. In the germline V gene, CDR1 corresponds to SGHDT and CDR2 to YYEEEE. Measured from the cysteine to the phenylalanine, the CDR3 is 12 residues long. Only the CDR3 DNA is retained, 36 bases long and in frame from the first base.